This entry features one TCR beta chain sequence. Trimming cost V 4 bases and J 0 bases, with 13 bases left between them. The CDR3 length is 16 residues. This specimen comes from a study of blood T cell repertoires in COVID-19. Profiling relied on immunoSEQ multiplex PCR, and the TCRdb table lists in-frame clones only, not all of them. The sample consists of about 160,000 clones, more than 75% of them appearing once. This receptor was taken from a man older than 75 with acute or convalescent COVID-19. Sequenced: peripheral blood. The chain is built from TRBV23-1 and TRBJ2-1, with D possibly matching TRBD1 (5 bases). TRBV23-1 is classed as an ORF, of uncertain function. In DNA form, the CDR3 reads TGCGCCAGCAGTCGAGCAGGGTCGAGCTCCTACAATGAGCAGTTCTTC. Translation gives CASSRAGSSSYNEQFF.